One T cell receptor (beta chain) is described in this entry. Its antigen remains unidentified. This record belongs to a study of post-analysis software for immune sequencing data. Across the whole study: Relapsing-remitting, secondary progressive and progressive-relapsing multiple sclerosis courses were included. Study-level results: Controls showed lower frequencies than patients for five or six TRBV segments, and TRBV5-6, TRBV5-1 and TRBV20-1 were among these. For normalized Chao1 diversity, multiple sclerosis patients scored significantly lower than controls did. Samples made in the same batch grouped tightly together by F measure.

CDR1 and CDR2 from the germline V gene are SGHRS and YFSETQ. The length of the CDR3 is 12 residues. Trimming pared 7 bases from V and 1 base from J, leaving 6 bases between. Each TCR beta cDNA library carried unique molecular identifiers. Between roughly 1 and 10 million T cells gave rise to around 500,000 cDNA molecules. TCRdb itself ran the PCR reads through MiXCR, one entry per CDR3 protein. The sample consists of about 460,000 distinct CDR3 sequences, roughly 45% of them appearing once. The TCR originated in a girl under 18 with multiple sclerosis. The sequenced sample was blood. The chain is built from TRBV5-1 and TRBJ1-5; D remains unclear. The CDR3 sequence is CASLVSNQPQHF. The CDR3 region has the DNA TGCGCCAGCTTGGTCAGCAATCAGCCCCAGCATTTT.